These 8 T cell receptor beta chains originate from one sample sequenced in a study of blood T cell repertoires in COVID-19. TCRdb's table, derived via immunoSEQ multiplex PCR, lists solely in-frame clones and lacks some. This table has 300,000 or so clones, about nine tenths appearing once. Sequencing input: peripheral blood. These receptors originate from a woman aged 30 to 39 who had recovered from COVID-19.

V is TRBV7-8 and J is TRBJ1-1; D uncertain. Germline V gene data show CDR1 as SGHVS and CDR2 as FQNEAQ. V was trimmed by 4 bases and J by 10 bases, leaving 16 bases between them. There are 13 residues in the CDR3. The CDR3 spells CASSSHGEVVAFF. The CDR3 coding sequence is TGTGCCAGCAGCTCCCACGGGGAGGTGGTAGCTTTCTTT.

V and J are TRBV20-1 and TRBJ1-1; perhaps TRBD1 as D (6 bases). The germline gives CDR1 DFQATT, CDR2 SNEGSKA (reference sequence). The length of the CDR3 is 11 residues. DNA of the CDR3: TGCAGGACCACAGGGAACCTTCAAGCTTTCTTT. Protein: CRTTGNLQAFF.

This clone was seen more than once but under ten times. V usage is TRBV7-2 and J usage is TRBJ1-2; weak D call: TRBD1 (5 bases). CDR3 length equals 13 residues. Between the trimmed V and J ends, which lost 5 bases and 6 bases, there was a span of 13 bases. The germline CDR1 and CDR2 sequences are SGHTA and FQGNSA. CDR3 sequence (DNA): TGTGCCAGCAGCGGGGTCAGGGTGAATGGCTACACCTTC. Translation gives CASSGVRVNGYTF.

The chain carries TRBV2 and TRBJ2-7, with D unresolved. The length of the CDR3 is 15 residues. Germline V gene lookup returns CDR1 SNHLY and CDR2 FYNNEI. Trimming cost V 1 base and J 4 bases, with 14 bases left between them. CDR3 residues: CASSEVSGFGYEQYF. The CDR3 region has the DNA TGTGCCAGCAGTGAAGTGTCAGGTTTTGGGTACGAGCAGTACTTC.

The chain uses TRBV4-2 and TRBJ2-3; 7 positions agree with TRBD2. This CDR3 is built from 15 residues. CDR1 is LGHNA and CDR2 is YNFKEQ in the germline V gene. The ends lost 4 bases at V and 2 bases at J; junction bases unmatched: 6. The CDR3 here is CASSPRLADTDTQYF. The CDR3 region has the DNA TGTGCCAGCAGCCCTCGGCTAGCGGACACAGATACGCAGTATTTT.

V and J are TRBV4-3 and TRBJ2-1; TRBD1 might be the D (6 bases). Germline V gene lookup returns CDR1 LGHNA and CDR2 YSLEER. The CDR3 spans 14 residues. The V end was cut by 0 bases, the J end by 10 bases, with 13 bases between. The CDR3 sequence: CASSQERGRGEQFF. CDR3 sequence (DNA): TGCGCCAGCAGCCAAGAGAGGGGTAGGGGGGAGCAGTTCTTC.

The CDR3 reads CASSDTLIDTQYF. The CDR3 DNA sequence: TGTGCCAGCAGCGACACCTTGATTGATACGCAGTATTTT. This sequence joins TRBV7-2 and TRBJ2-3, with unresolved D. The CDR3 runs 13 residues. The germline V gene has CDR1 SGHTA and CDR2 FQGNSA. Trimming pared 5 bases from V and 6 bases from J, leaving 12 bases between.

This rearrangement joins TRBV2 to TRBJ1-2, with 9 positions matching TRBD1. Trimming at V came to 4 bases and at J to 6 bases, leaving 6 bases not matched to a gene. This CDR3 spans 14 amino acids. In germline, CDR1 is SNHLY, CDR2 FYNNEI. The chain's CDR3 is CASSATGGLDGYTF. The CDR3 coding sequence is TGTGCCAGCAGTGCCACAGGGGGCTTGGATGGCTACACCTTC.